Given below is one TCR beta chain in context. Its antigen is not known. One end of the junction does not line up with germline, which may come from a read error. This sample was taken from a study of vaccination and CD4 T cells after COVID-19. Study-level findings and limits: This study had few convalescent patients and no early post-infection samples. From about 20 to 38, the median of SARS-CoV-2-reactive clonotypes rose without reaching significance.

Once obtained from cultured CD4+ T cells, the DNA was sequenced using the Oncomine TCR Beta short-read assay. Cultured CD4+ T cells were the source of extracted genomic DNA. MiXCR, applied by TCRdb to the PCR reads, yields one record per CDR3 protein. The sample holds 5,500 to 8,000 distinct CDR3 sequences, around 53% seen once. The sample's treatment: roughly 11-day PBMC culture with coronavirus spike peptide pools or control peptides (ViraFEST assay). CD4+ T cells that came from the unexposed donor were collected before the COVID-19 pandemic (2011-2018). Available cell numbers determined whether unexposed-donor CD4+ T cells were probed with SARS-CoV-2 S/N and four cold-coronavirus spikes. The sequenced sample was CD4+ T cells from blood, cultured in vitro. The sequence derives from a human donor in good health.

For the CDR3, the DNA is TGTGCCAGCGGTGATCCGGCCGTCAATCAGCCCCAGCATTTT. Translation gives CASGDPAVNQPQHF. The gene calls are TRBV2 and TRBJ1-5; D remains unclear. This CDR3 contains 14 residues. CDR1 and CDR2 (germline): SNHLY, FYNNEI.